The entry below gives a single T cell receptor beta chain sequence along with its context. The data derive from a study of blood T cell repertoires in COVID-19. Overall study: The study drew acute and convalescent COVID-19 samples from the United States, Italy and Spain. PBMCs, B-cell-depleted T cells, or T cells were the source of the cDNA or gDNA that made up the material.

Authors' processing steps: Using reference gene primer amplification, nucleated cell counts were estimated. Assay: immunoSEQ multiplex PCR; the TCRdb copy retains only in-frame clones and omits some. For V, J and clone size, that table is used; D and trimming come from the DNA. Of approximately 320,000 clones in the sample, about 87% were seen once. The study counted Cohort 3 donors as recovered given two negative PCRs, clearance, or symptom resolution. The CDR3 extends over 12 amino acids. Trimming cost V 6 bases and J 3 bases, with 9 bases left between them. Per germline, CDR1 MDHEN and CDR2 SYDVKM.

J is TRBJ2-7 and V is TRBV28; D is undetermined. Sequencing was carried out using PBMCs or T cells enriched from blood (not recorded which). The receptor comes from a woman aged 18-29 years who had recovered from COVID-19. This chain's CDR3 is CASRTPGYEQYF. In nucleotides, the CDR3 is TGTGCCAGCAGGACACCCGGCTACGAGCAGTACTTC.